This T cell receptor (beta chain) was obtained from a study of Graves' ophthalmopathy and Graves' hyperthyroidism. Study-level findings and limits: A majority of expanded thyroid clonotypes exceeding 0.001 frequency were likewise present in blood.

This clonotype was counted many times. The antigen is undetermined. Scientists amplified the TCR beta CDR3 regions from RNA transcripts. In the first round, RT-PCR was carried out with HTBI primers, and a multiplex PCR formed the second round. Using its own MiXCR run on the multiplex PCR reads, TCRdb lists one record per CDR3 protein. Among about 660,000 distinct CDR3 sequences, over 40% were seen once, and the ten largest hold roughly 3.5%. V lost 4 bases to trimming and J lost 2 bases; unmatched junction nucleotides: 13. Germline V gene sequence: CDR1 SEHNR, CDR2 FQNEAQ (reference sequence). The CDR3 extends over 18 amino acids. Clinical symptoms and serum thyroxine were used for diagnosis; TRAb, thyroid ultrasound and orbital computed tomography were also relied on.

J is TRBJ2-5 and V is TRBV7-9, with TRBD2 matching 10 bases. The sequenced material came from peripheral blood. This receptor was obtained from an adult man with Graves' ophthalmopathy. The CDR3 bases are TGTGCCAGCAGCTCTCCCCCCGGGACTAGCGCGCTACAAGAGACCCAGTACTTC. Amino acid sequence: CASSSPPGTSALQETQYF.